This T cell receptor beta chain was profiled in a study of cytomegalovirus exposure and HLA in healthy donors. The PCR was carried out with 60 Vbeta primers and 13 Jbeta primers. Generated by immunoSEQ multiplex PCR, the TCRdb table keeps only in-frame clones and is missing some. The sample gives around 180,000 clones, over 80% of which show up once; around 1.3% is in the top ten. This clone was observed a single time. The length of the CDR3 is 13 residues. The trim removed 7 bases at V and 2 bases at J, leaving 5 bases unmatched. CDR1 GTSNPN and CDR2 SVGIG come from the germline V gene (reference sequence). All donors participated as healthy donors of bone marrow.

V usage is TRBV30 and J usage is TRBJ1-2; 9 bases fit TRBD1. This TCR was recovered from a boy younger than 10 in good health and CMV-seronegative. What was sequenced was PBMCs. In DNA form, the CDR3 reads TGTGCCTCAACAGGGGGCGGAAACTATGGCTACACCTTC. Residues: CASTGGGNYGYTF.